The sequence of this T cell receptor beta chain was determined in a study of OX40 agonist ivuxolimab in advanced cancers. V shed 0 bases and J shed 3 bases, with 14 bases lying between them. From germline, CDR1 is SGDLS and CDR2 YYNGEE. This CDR3 region has 16 residues. Method: immunoSEQ multiplex PCR; TCRdb's copy keeps in-frame clones and lacks some. The sample lists almost 85,000 clones; 94% were seen once. This clone was seen only once. The specimen was CD4+ or CD8+ T cells sorted from blood, collected in a trial of the OX40 agonist ivuxolimab. The V and J genes are TRBV9 and TRBJ2-3; D remains unclear. The receptor was derived from an adult with an advanced solid tumor such as melanoma, head and neck, liver or kidney cancer. CDR3: CASSVVARLGTDTQYF. The CDR3 DNA sequence: TGTGCCAGCAGCGTAGTTGCGAGGTTGGGGACAGATACGCAGTATTTT.